Following are 14 T cell receptor beta chains from one sample sequenced in a study of PD-1 blockade in classical Hodgkin lymphoma. As to time point: cycle 4 day 1 (C4D1), after less than 7 weeks of nivolumab. All the patients suffered relapse after autologous stem cell transplantation, and brentuximab vedotin exposure differed. CD4+ T cells were purified from thawed PBMCs by magnetic negative selection. Profiling relied on immunoSEQ multiplex PCR, and the TCRdb table lists in-frame clones only, not all of them. The data show roughly 9,000 clones, with about 75% seen just once and about 5% held by the top ten. The material was CD4+ T cells from blood, obtained before the fourth cycle of nivolumab. Receptors originate from a human donor with classical Hodgkin lymphoma.

V gene TRBV5-4 combines with J gene TRBJ2-5; 9 bases fit TRBD1. Germline CDR1 SGHNT, CDR2 YYREEE (reference sequence). The CDR3 covers 14 residues. V lost 4 bases to trimming and J lost 5 bases; unmatched junction nucleotides: 6. DNA for the CDR3: TGTGCCAGCAGCACACAGGGGGCGGGGGAGACCCAGTACTTC. Its protein is CASSTQGAGETQYF.

This clone was recorded a few times. This chain connects TRBV28 to TRBJ1-5; 9 bases line up with TRBD1. CDR3 length equals 14 residues. CDR1 and CDR2 (germline): MDHEN, SYDVKM. The ends lost 10 bases at V and 7 bases at J; junction bases unmatched: 11. DNA of the CDR3: TGTGCCATCAAAGGGACAGGGAGGGAGCAGCCCCAGCATTTT. Encoded protein: CAIKGTGREQPQHF.

This sequence joins TRBV6-1 and TRBJ2-1; 8 bases line up with TRBD1. The CDR3 is made up of 14 amino acids. CDR1 MNHNS and CDR2 SASEGT come from the germline V gene. Trimming cost V 7 bases and J 4 bases; bases outside gene matches: 6. The CDR3: CASTVGTGYNEQFF. The DNA of the CDR3 is TGTGCCAGCACCGTCGGGACAGGATACAATGAGCAGTTCTTC.

The chain has TRBV5-1 and TRBJ2-1; no reliable D call. There are 14 residues in the CDR3. Germline loops: CDR1 SGHRS, CDR2 YFSETQ. The V gene lost 6 bases and the J gene lost 4 bases, with 14 bases spanning the gap. CDR3 bases: TGCGCCAGCACCATTCAAGAGAGATACAATGAGCAGTTCTTC. Encoded protein: CASTIQERYNEQFF.

The rearrangement uses TRBV7-9 and TRBJ2-2; D unclear. V lost 5 bases to trimming and J lost 3 bases, with 4 bases between them. The CDR3 has 12 amino acids. CDR1 is SEHNR and CDR2 is FQNEAQ in the germline V gene (reference sequence). The CDR3 DNA reads as TGTGCCAGCAGCCGAGACACCGGGGAGCTGTTTTTT. This gives the protein CASSRDTGELFF.

A single count supports this clone. The chain is built from TRBV6-5 and TRBJ1-4, with 8 bases that match TRBD1. Losses at the gene ends were 8 bases for V and 6 bases for J; bases not matched to a gene: 8. This CDR3 spans 14 amino acids. CDR1 is MNHEY and CDR2 is SVGAGI in the germline V gene. The CDR3 DNA follows: TGTGCCAGCGGAGACAGGGGTGGTGATGAAAAACTGTTTTTT. Translation: CASGDRGGDEKLFF.

This chain uses TRBV5-1 with TRBJ1-1, with D tentatively TRBD1 (6 bases). The germline V and J ends were trimmed by 4 bases and 7 bases, with 14 bases remaining between them. CDR3 length equals 13 residues. The germline V gene encodes CDR1 SGHRS and CDR2 YFSETQ. CDR3 protein: CASSDGTPREAFF. In nucleotides, the CDR3 is TGCGCCAGCAGCGATGGGACACCCCGTGAAGCTTTCTTT.

The chain couples TRBV6-5 to TRBJ2-4; tentatively, D is TRBD2 (5 bases). The CDR3 length is 13 residues. Looked up from germline, CDR1 is MNHEY and CDR2 is SVGAGI. V was shortened by 5 bases and J by 8 bases, with 13 bases between the two germline ends. CDR3 nucleotide sequence: TGTGCCAGCAGTCGGTCCTGGCGGGACATTCAGTACTTC. Encoded protein: CASSRSWRDIQYF.

The rearrangement links TRBV28 to TRBJ1-2; the D gene is possibly TRBD1 (5 bases). Germline CDR1 reads MDHEN; CDR2 reads SYDVKM. V was shortened by 3 bases and J by 5 bases, with 13 bases between the two germline ends. CDR3 size: 14 residues. The CDR3 bases are TGTGCCAGCAGTTTTGGGGCAGAGAAGTATGGCTACACCTTC. This translates into CASSFGAEKYGYTF.

This clone showed up just once. The chain recombines TRBV9 with TRBJ1-2; D not resolved. The V gene lost 1 base and the J gene lost 8 bases, with 12 bases spanning the gap. The CDR3 is 13 amino acids. Germline loops: CDR1 SGDLS, CDR2 YYNGEE. The chain's CDR3 is CASSVSPGYGYTF. CDR3 DNA: TGTGCCAGCAGCGTAAGTCCAGGATACGGCTACACCTTC.

This chain connects TRBV14 to TRBJ2-5; tentative D call: TRBD1 (6 bases). CDR1 is SGHDN, CDR2 FVKESK, per germline. The CDR3 is made up of 15 amino acids. Between the trimmed V and J ends, which lost 0 bases and 1 base, there was a span of 9 bases. CDR3 sequence reads: CASSQDLGAQETQYF. The CDR3 bases are TGTGCCAGCAGCCAAGATCTGGGGGCCCAAGAGACCCAGTACTTC.

The J gene is TRBJ2-3, the V gene TRBV11-2; D is unresolved. This CDR3 comprises 15 residues. CDR1 is SGHAT, CDR2 FQNNGV, per germline. Trimming took 0 bases from V and 6 from J, leaving 13 bases between them. CDR3 region: CASSLDLITRDTQYF. CDR3 coding DNA: TGTGCCAGCAGCTTAGATCTTATAACCCGGGATACGCAGTATTTT.

About this clone itself: One junction end disagrees with the germline gene, perhaps due to a read error. The rearrangement uses TRBV6-1 and TRBJ1-3, with TRBD1 matching over 7 bases. Germline CDR1 and CDR2: MNHNS and SASEGT. This CDR3 has 14 residues. CDR3 DNA sequence: TGTGCCAGCGAGAGGGGGCCCTCTGGAAACATCATATATTTT. Its translation is CASERGPSGNIIYF.

In its sample, this clone was seen once. The chain is built from TRBV9 and TRBJ2-6, with no clear D. Germline V gives CDR1 SGDLS, CDR2 YYNGEE. This CDR3 has 15 amino acids. V lost 2 bases and J lost 2, with 8 bases in between. This CDR3 is CASSVSGAGANVLTF. The CDR3 DNA follows: TGTGCCAGCAGCGTCTCGGGTGCTGGGGCCAACGTCCTGACTTTC. The full variable domain, with the rest looked up from reference TRBV9 and TRBJ2-6, is DSGVTQTPKHLITATGQRVTLRCSPRSGDLSVYWYQQSLDQGLQFLIQYYNGEERAKGNILERFSAQQFPDLHSELNLSSLELGDSALYFCASSVSGAGANVLTFGAGSRLTVL.